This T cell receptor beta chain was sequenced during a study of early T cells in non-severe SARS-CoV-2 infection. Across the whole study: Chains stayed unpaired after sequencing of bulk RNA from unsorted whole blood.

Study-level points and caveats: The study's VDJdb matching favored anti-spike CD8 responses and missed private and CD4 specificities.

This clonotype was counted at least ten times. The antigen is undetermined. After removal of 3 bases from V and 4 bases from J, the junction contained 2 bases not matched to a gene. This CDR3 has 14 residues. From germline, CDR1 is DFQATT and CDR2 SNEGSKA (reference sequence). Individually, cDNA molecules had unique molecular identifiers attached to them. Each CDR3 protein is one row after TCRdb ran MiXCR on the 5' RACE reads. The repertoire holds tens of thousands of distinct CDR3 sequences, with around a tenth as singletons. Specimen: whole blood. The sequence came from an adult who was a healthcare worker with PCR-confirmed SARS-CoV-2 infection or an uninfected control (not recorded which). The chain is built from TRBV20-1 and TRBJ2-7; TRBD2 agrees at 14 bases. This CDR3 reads CSARGTSGSYEQYF. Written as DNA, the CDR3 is TGCAGTGCTAGGGGGACTAGCGGGAGTTACGAGCAGTACTTC.